Below, 17 T cell receptor beta chains from the same sample are listed, as sequenced in a study of T-cell memory formation after mild COVID-19. TCRdb reprocessed the 5' RACE reads with MiXCR, giving one entry per CDR3 protein. Of 55,000 to 80,000 distinct CDR3 sequences in the sample, roughly 10% were seen once. The sample was PBMCs or a T cell subset sorted from them (not recorded which). Receptor source: a man younger than 35 who had mild COVID-19 (a few samples of this study predate the infection). Cell type and time point are not known.

V is TRBV4-3 and J is TRBJ1-1, with TRBD1 as a possible D gene (5 bases). Germline V gene lookup returns CDR1 LGHNA and CDR2 YSLEER. Trimming took 3 bases from V and 5 from J, leaving 10 bases between them. This CDR3 is 13 amino acids long. The CDR3 region has the DNA TGCGCCAGCAGCCACCGGCGACAGACTGAAGCTTTCTTT. The encoded protein is CASSHRRQTEAFF.

This clonotype was detected ten times or more. The gene calls are TRBV12-3 or TRBV12-4 and TRBJ2-7; D gene uncertain. This CDR3 is 13 amino acids long. Between the trimmed V and J ends, which lost 3 bases and 3 bases, there was a span of 9 bases. This CDR3 is CASSFWASYEQYV. The CDR3 nucleotides are TGTGCCAGCAGTTTTTGGGCTAGCTACGAGCAGTACGTC.

The chain links TRBV5-6 to TRBJ1-1, with unresolved D. The germline gives CDR1 SGHDT, CDR2 YYEEEE. V gave up 3 bases and J gave up 0 bases, with 6 bases separating them. The CDR3 loop spans 13 amino acids. The DNA of the CDR3 is TGTGCCAGCAGCTACGGGCTGAACACTGAAGCTTTCTTT. Its protein product is CASSYGLNTEAFF.

The chain uses TRBV6-5 and TRBJ2-1, with 7 bases lining up with TRBD1. Trimming cost V 7 bases and J 9 bases; bases outside gene matches: 12. Germline V lookup: CDR1 MNHEY, CDR2 SVGAGI. This CDR3 region has 14 residues. In DNA, the CDR3 is TGTGCCAGCACCAGAGACAGGGTGGGAATTGAGCAGTTCTTC. Amino acid sequence: CASTRDRVGIEQFF.

The chain links TRBV10-3 to TRBJ2-7; 11 nucleotides line up with TRBD2. This CDR3 is built from 15 residues. Unmatched junction bases numbered 9, after V lost 9 bases and J lost 2 bases. Looked up from germline, CDR1 is ENHRY and CDR2 is SYGVKD. The CDR3 loop is CAIKQTSGATYEQYF. CDR3 coding DNA: TGTGCCATTAAACAGACTAGCGGGGCCACCTACGAGCAGTACTTC.

This clonotype was seen only a few times. V is TRBV5-1 and J is TRBJ2-4, with D unresolved. The germline V gene encodes CDR1 SGHRS and CDR2 YFSETQ. V lost 5 bases, J lost 9 bases, and 9 bases lay in between. This CDR3 spans 11 amino acids. CDR3 amino acids: CASRDHIIQYF. CDR3 nucleotides: TGCGCCAGCAGGGATCATATCATTCAGTACTTC.

This clonotype was counted a few times. The chain combines TRBV4-3 with TRBJ2-2; D not resolved. The germline V and J ends were trimmed by 0 bases and 2 bases, with 16 bases remaining between them. Germline assignment: CDR1 LGHNA and CDR2 YSLEER. The CDR3 loop spans 18 amino acids. In DNA, the CDR3 is TGCGCCAGCAGCCAAGAGGGGTTTTCGCCTATAAACACCGGGGAGCTGTTTTTT. Encoded protein: CASSQEGFSPINTGELFF.

This chain joins TRBV18 and TRBJ1-5; no firm D call. The ends were cut back, 3 bases at V and 10 bases at J, with 16 bases in the middle. The CDR3 contains 14 residues. Germline V CDR1 and CDR2: KGHSH, LQKENI. For the CDR3, the DNA is TGTGCCAGCTCACCCTCCGGGCAGCCTTCACCCCAGCATTTT. This translates into CASSPSGQPSPQHF. The complete variable domain, with remaining parts taken from reference TRBV18 and TRBJ1-5, reads NAGVMQNPRHLVRRRGQEARLRCSPMKGHSHVYWYRQLPEEGLKFMVYLQKENIIDESGMPKERFSAEFPKEGPSILRIQQVVRGDSAAYFCASSPSGQPSPQHFGDGTRLSIL.

This clonotype was found many times. This chain joins TRBV20-1 and TRBJ2-5; D is ambiguous. This CDR3 is 14 amino acids long. Trimming stripped 3 bases from V and 1 base from J, with 12 bases between. Germline-derived CDR1 and CDR2 are DFQATT and SNEGSKA (reference sequence). The CDR3 DNA reads TGCAGTGCTAGGTCCGGAGCGACCCAAGAGACCCAGTACTTC. Amino acids: CSARSGATQETQYF.

Only a few counts were recorded for this clonotype. The CDR3 region has the DNA TGCGCCAGCAGCCAAGAAACGCGCGATTCACCCCTCCACTTT. This sequence encodes CASSQETRDSPLHF. The genes are TRBV4-1 and TRBJ1-6, with unresolved D. V gave up 0 bases and J gave up 8 bases, with 8 bases separating them. The CDR3 runs 14 residues. Germline values: CDR1 MGHRA, CDR2 YSYEKL.

At least ten counts were recorded for this clonotype. The gene calls are TRBV7-2 and TRBJ2-3, with TRBD2 matching 11 bases. The germline CDR1 and CDR2 sequences are SGHTA and FQGNSA. CDR3 length: 17 residues. The V and J ends lost 3 bases and 3 bases, in that order; junction bases with no gene match: 8. CDR3 sequence reads: CASSLSPSGGKTDTQYF. CDR3 coding DNA: TGTGCCAGCAGCTTGTCCCCTAGCGGGGGGAAAACAGATACGCAGTATTTT.

This clonotype was counted a few times. In DNA form, the CDR3 reads TGTGCCAGCGTTTCCGAGGGGGGACGGATTCAGTACTTC. Translated: CASVSEGGRIQYF. The chain carries TRBV2 and TRBJ2-4, with D perhaps TRBD1 or TRBD2 (6 bases each). The CDR3 runs 13 residues. The V gene lost 8 bases and the J gene lost 10 bases, with 18 bases spanning the gap. From germline, CDR1 is SNHLY and CDR2 FYNNEI.

At least ten counts were recorded for this clonotype. The chain uses TRBV7-2 and TRBJ2-3; D may match TRBD1 or TRBD2 (6 bases each). The CDR3 consists of 14 residues. V lost 9 bases and J lost 6, with 19 bases in between. Germline V gene sequence: CDR1 SGHTA, CDR2 FQGNSA. CDR3 protein: CASSRRGAPDTQYF. In nucleotides, the CDR3 is TGTGCCAGTAGCCGGAGGGGGGCCCCGGATACGCAGTATTTT. The whole variable domain, filled in from reference TRBV7-2 and TRBJ2-3, reads GAGVSQSPSNKVTEKGKDVELRCDPISGHTALYWYRQSLGQGLEFLIYFQGNSAPDKSGLPSDRFSAERTGGSVSTLTIQRTQQEDSAVYLCASSRRGAPDTQYFGPGTRLTVL.

This clonotype occurred many times. The chain's CDR3 is CSARDRRAGTLDEQFF. CDR3 sequence (DNA): TGCAGTGCTAGAGATCGGAGAGCGGGTACTTTGGATGAGCAGTTCTTC. J is TRBJ2-1 and V is TRBV20-1; possibly TRBD2 for D (6 bases). The germline V and J ends were trimmed by 0 bases and 8 bases, with 20 bases remaining between them. The V gene's germline CDR1 is DFQATT and CDR2 SNEGSKA (reference sequence). CDR3 size: 16 residues.

The V gene is TRBV23-1, the J gene TRBJ1-6; D unclear. TRBV23-1 is an ORF, and what it does is uncertain. The CDR3 totals 15 residues. V lost 6 bases, J lost 6 bases, and 15 bases lay in between. The CDR3 loop is CASSTYGRLNSPLHF. The CDR3 nucleotides read TGCGCCAGCAGCACTTACGGCAGGCTTAATTCACCCCTCCACTTT.

This clonotype was observed many times. The V gene is TRBV7-9, the J gene TRBJ2-5, with D hard to call. Germline CDR1 reads SEHNR; CDR2 reads FQNEAQ (reference sequence). The CDR3 runs to 14 residues. V shed 1 base and J shed 5 bases, with 11 bases lying between them. The CDR3 region has the DNA TGTGCCAGCAGCTTAGTAGAAGGGTGGGAGACCCAGTACTTC. It translates to CASSLVEGWETQYF.

This chain links TRBV19 with TRBJ1-1, with TRBD1 matching over 7 bases. CDR1 and CDR2 from the germline V gene are LNHDA and SQIVND (reference sequence). V lost 4 bases to trimming and J lost 4 bases; unmatched junction nucleotides: 9. The CDR3 spans 15 residues. CDR3 sequence reads: CASSTTPGGTTEAFF. The CDR3 region has the DNA TGTGCCAGTAGTACAACCCCAGGGGGGACCACTGAAGCTTTCTTT. The full variable domain, in which reference TRBV19 and TRBJ1-1 provide the parts outside the CDR3, is DGGITQSPKYLFRKEGQNVTLSCEQNLNHDAMYWYRQDPGQGLRLIYYSQIVNDFQKGDIAEGYSVSREKKESFPLTVTSAQKNPTAFYLCASSTTPGGTTEAFFGQGTRLTVV.